This entry lists 12 T cell receptor beta chains sequenced from one sample in a study of shared clonotypes between healthy human individuals. The method was immunoSEQ multiplex PCR; TCRdb's version includes in-frame clones alone and lacks a portion of them. Altogether roughly 2.2 million clones are present, 85% to 95% being singletons, with the ten largest covering around 0.4%. Sequenced: naive CD4+ T cells from PBMCs. As to subset: CD45RA+ positively selected. The origin of the receptors is a man aged 18-30 years in good health. Some clones in this sample may be carry-over from other donors' samples.

This clone was seen only a few times. The chain combines TRBV30 with TRBJ1-1; the D gene is possibly TRBD1 (5 bases). The CDR3 is 12 residues long. Per the germline V gene, CDR1 is GTSNPN and CDR2 is SVGIG (reference sequence). V gave up 4 bases and J gave up 9 bases, with 15 bases separating them. The CDR3 reads CAWMKGASKAFF. In DNA, the CDR3 is TGTGCCTGGATGAAAGGGGCAAGCAAAGCTTTCTTT.

This chain links TRBV27 with TRBJ2-5, with 7 bases aligning to TRBD2. The assigned J gene may be wrong: the sequence end matches TRBJ2-7 better. Germline CDR1 MNHEY, CDR2 SMNVEV (reference sequence). This CDR3 contains 14 residues. The chain's CDR3 is CASSLSGTTYEQYF. The DNA of the CDR3 is TGTGCCAGCAGTTTATCGGGGACTACCTACGAGCAGTACTTC.

With respect to this clone: The sample contains more than one DNA sequence encoding this CDR3. V and J are TRBV5-1 and TRBJ1-1, with D unclear. From germline, CDR1 is SGHRS and CDR2 YFSETQ. With 0 bases removed from V and 5 bases from J, the gap between germline ends came to 5 bases. The CDR3 consists of 12 residues. The CDR3 coding sequence is TGCGCCAGCAGCTTGGGAGTGACTGAAGCTTTCTTT. Its translation is CASSLGVTEAFF.

V usage is TRBV20-1 and J usage is TRBJ2-3; the D is unclear. This CDR3 has 11 amino acids. The V gene lost 3 bases and the J gene lost 8 bases, with 9 bases spanning the gap. Germline V gene data show CDR1 as DFQATT and CDR2 as SNEGSKA (reference sequence). This CDR3 is CSASLASTQYF. The CDR3, as DNA: TGCAGTGCTAGCCTCGCTAGTACGCAGTATTTT.

The J gene is TRBJ1-2, the V gene TRBV7-2; possible D gene TRBD1, 5 bases. The CDR3 sequence is 14 residues long. V lost 4 bases and J 3 bases, leaving 12 bases between the germline ends. Germline V lookup: CDR1 SGHTA, CDR2 FQGNSA. CDR3 in amino acids: CASSSRRGDYGYTF. The CDR3 region has the DNA TGTGCCAGCAGCTCCAGACGGGGCGACTATGGCTACACCTTC.

A few counts support this clone. Other DNA sequences in the same sample also yield this CDR3. J is TRBJ2-2 and V is TRBV28; D unresolved. CDR1 and CDR2 from the germline V gene are MDHEN and SYDVKM. The CDR3 is made up of 13 amino acids. The germline V and J ends were trimmed by 4 bases and 0 bases, with 3 bases remaining between them. The CDR3 nucleotides are TGTGCCAGCAGTTACACGAACACCGGGGAGCTGTTTTTT. As protein: CASSYTNTGELFF.

A word on this clone: Other nucleotide sequences from this sample produce the same CDR3. This chain links TRBV18 with TRBJ2-7, with TRBD2 identical over 8 bases. Germline CDR1 KGHSH, CDR2 LQKENI. V lost 0 bases to trimming and J lost 1 base; unmatched junction nucleotides: 2. The CDR3 spans 15 residues. CDR3 sequence (DNA): TGTGCCAGCTCACCACCGACGGGAGGGTCCTACGAGCAGTACTTC. Translating gives CASSPPTGGSYEQYF. The entire variable domain, with the rest obtained from reference TRBV18 and TRBJ2-7, is as follows: NAGVMQNPRHLVRRRGQEARLRCSPMKGHSHVYWYRQLPEEGLKFMVYLQKENIIDESGMPKERFSAEFPKEGPSILRIQQVVRGDSAAYFCASSPPTGGSYEQYFGPGTRLTVT.

This chain links TRBV15 with TRBJ2-7; TRBD1 matches 12 bases. V gave up 1 base and J gave up 7 bases; unmatched junction bases: 11. CDR3 length: 17 amino acids. The germline V gene has CDR1 LNHNV and CDR2 YYDKDF (reference sequence). The CDR3, as DNA: TGTGCCACCAGCAGAGGAGGGCCGGGACAGGGGGCGGGGGAGCAGTACTTC. Its protein is CATSRGGPGQGAGEQYF.

In regard to this clone: Other DNA sequences in this sample translate to the same CDR3. CDR3: CASSLVGQAFFF. In nucleotides, the CDR3 is TGTGCCAGCAGCTTAGTCGGTCAGGCGTTTTTCTTT. This chain joins TRBV7-9 and TRBJ1-1; D is uncertain. Germline CDR1 is SEHNR and CDR2 is FQNEAQ (reference sequence). V lost 1 base and J 13 bases, leaving 13 bases between the germline ends. This CDR3 comprises 12 residues.

The chain employs TRBV19 and TRBJ2-1, with 15 nucleotides matching TRBD2. This CDR3 has 17 amino acids. Trimming at V came to 7 bases and at J to 3 bases, leaving 7 bases not matched to a gene. Germline V gene sequence: CDR1 LNHDA, CDR2 SQIVND (reference sequence). CDR3: CASMGTSGRLLYNEQFF. In nucleotides, the CDR3 is TGTGCCAGTATGGGGACTAGCGGGAGGCTTCTCTACAATGAGCAGTTCTTC.

The J gene is TRBJ2-5, the V gene TRBV9; D tentatively reads TRBD1 or TRBD2 (5 bases each). The germline gives CDR1 SGDLS, CDR2 YYNGEE. The V gene lost 3 bases and the J gene lost 5 bases, with 23 bases spanning the gap. The CDR3 is made up of 17 amino acids. The CDR3 sequence is CASSAAPGRGSMETQYF. For the CDR3, the DNA is TGTGCCAGCAGCGCAGCTCCGGGACGAGGTTCGATGGAGACCCAGTACTTC.

The V call is TRBV28, the J call TRBJ1-5; D unclear. V was clipped by 8 bases and J by 0 bases, with 17 bases between them. The CDR3 is made up of 16 amino acids. Germline V CDR1 and CDR2: MDHEN, SYDVKM. In DNA, the CDR3 is TGTGCCAGCCTCAGCCCCCCCGGGATTAGCAATCAGCCCCAGCATTTT. Protein sequence: CASLSPPGISNQPQHF.